The 19 T cell receptor beta chains given below trace back to one sample, sequenced in a study of cytomegalovirus exposure and HLA in healthy donors. With 60 Vbeta and 13 Jbeta primers, the PCR was carried out. Data came from immunoSEQ multiplex PCR; TCRdb stores just in-frame clones and leaves some out. The ten most abundant clones cover approximately 1.4% of a sample with roughly 39,000 clones. Sequencing was performed on PBMCs. The receptors shown here come from a man younger than 45 in good health and CMV-seronegative.

V is TRBV5-8 and J is TRBJ1-5; the D gene is possibly TRBD1 (6 bases). The CDR3 is 14 amino acids. Trimming removed 1 base from V and 3 bases from J, with 8 bases in between. CDR1 is SGHTS, CDR2 YDEGEE, per germline. CDR3 DNA sequence: TGTGCCAGCAGCTTGAGGACAGCCAATCAGCCCCAGCATTTT. Encoded protein: CASSLRTANQPQHF.

The genes are TRBV6-1 and TRBJ1-2; D might be TRBD1 (6 bases). This CDR3 contains 11 residues. Trimming took off 8 bases at V and 8 bases at J, with 12 bases between the two ends. Germline V CDR1 and CDR2: MNHNS, SASEGT. This CDR3 reads CASGGSGGYTF. The CDR3 region has the DNA TGTGCCAGCGGGGGCTCGGGCGGCTACACCTTC.

The chain employs TRBV25-1 and TRBJ1-2, with D possibly being TRBD1 (5 bases). The CDR3 loop spans 14 amino acids. Germline V gene data show CDR1 as MGHDK and CDR2 as SYGVNS. Trimming left V 6 bases short and J 8 bases short, with 19 bases between. The CDR3 here is CASSQTLGAGGYTF. CDR3 coding DNA: TGTGCCAGCAGCCAAACTTTAGGGGCGGGGGGCTACACCTTC.

The chain combines TRBV18 with TRBJ2-1; TRBD2 matches 11 bases. Germline lookup yields CDR1 KGHSH and CDR2 LQKENI. The junction had 8 bases not matched to a gene; V was cut back by 8 bases and J by 5 bases. CDR3 length: 15 amino acids. The CDR3 spells CASIVGLAENNEQFF. In nucleotides, the CDR3 is TGTGCCAGCATCGTGGGACTAGCGGAAAACAATGAGCAGTTCTTC.

This chain joins TRBV5-3 and TRBJ2-1; D gene unclear. TRBV5-3 is recorded as an ORF, its role being uncertain. This CDR3 spans 14 amino acids. Trimming stripped 2 bases from V and 4 bases from J, with 10 bases between. The CDR3 region is CARSFRARYNEQFF. Here the CDR3 DNA reads TGTGCCAGAAGCTTTAGAGCGCGTTACAATGAGCAGTTCTTC.

CDR3 nucleotides: TGTGCCTGGAGTCCGACAGGACCGGGTGGCTACACCTTC. Amino acid sequence: CAWSPTGPGGYTF. The chain uses TRBV30 and TRBJ1-2, with D tentatively TRBD1 (6 bases). CDR3 length: 13 residues. With 2 bases removed from V and 7 bases from J, the gap between germline ends came to 14 bases. In germline, CDR1 is GTSNPN, CDR2 SVGIG (reference sequence).

V is TRBV6-6 and J is TRBJ2-7; D is perhaps TRBD1 (5 bases). In germline, CDR1 is MNHNY, CDR2 SVGAGI (reference sequence). Trimming stripped 5 bases from V and 4 bases from J, with 12 bases between. There are 13 residues in the CDR3. The CDR3 DNA reads TGTGCCAGCAGTCCCCTGCAGGGATACGAGCAGTACTTC. Translated, it gives CASSPLQGYEQYF.

CDR3 in DNA: TGTGCCAGTAGCGTATCCGGGACAGGGCCCTACAATGAGCAGTTCTTC. Protein: CASSVSGTGPYNEQFF. The rearrangement uses TRBV19 and TRBJ2-1, with 9 positions matching TRBD1. CDR3 length: 16 amino acids. V was clipped by 6 bases and J by 2 bases; unmatched bases: 8. Germline CDR1 and CDR2: LNHDA and SQIVND (reference sequence).

The J gene is TRBJ2-7, the V gene TRBV6-4, with a tentative D call TRBD1 (6 bases). V was pared by 0 bases and J by 3 bases, with 12 bases between. This CDR3 is 15 amino acids long. Germline CDR1 reads MRHNA; CDR2 reads SNTAGT. CDR3 coding DNA: TGTGCCAGCAGTGACTCGACAGGTCTCTTCTACGAGCAGTACTTC. Translation: CASSDSTGLFYEQYF.

The chain is built from TRBV9 and TRBJ2-7, with 8 bases that match TRBD1. Germline V lookup: CDR1 SGDLS, CDR2 YYNGEE. This CDR3 comprises 14 residues. The V and J ends lost 3 bases and 2 bases, in that order; junction bases with no gene match: 4. The chain's CDR3 is CASSAGTGPYEQYF. CDR3 sequence (DNA): TGTGCCAGCAGCGCCGGGACAGGACCCTACGAGCAGTACTTC.

The rearrangement uses TRBV19 and TRBJ2-7; D perhaps matches TRBD2 (6 bases). The CDR3 loop spans 13 amino acids. Germline-derived CDR1 and CDR2 are LNHDA and SQIVND (reference sequence). V was pared by 10 bases and J by 3 bases, with 16 bases between. CDR3 DNA: TGTGCCACCCGGGACTTCTCAAACTACGAGCAGTACTTC. It codes for CATRDFSNYEQYF. Complete variable domain (other parts from reference TRBV19 and TRBJ2-7): DGGITQSPKYLFRKEGQNVTLSCEQNLNHDAMYWYRQDPGQGLRLIYYSQIVNDFQKGDIAEGYSVSREKKESFPLTVTSAQKNPTAFYLCATRDFSNYEQYFGPGTRLTVT.

The J gene is TRBJ1-2, the V gene TRBV5-1; 11 positions agree with TRBD1. This CDR3 region has 14 residues. Germline CDR1 reads SGHRS; CDR2 reads YFSETQ. Trimming took 0 bases from V and 9 from J; bases not matched to a gene: 4. The CDR3 is CASSLAGQGASYTF. CDR3 bases: TGCGCCAGCAGCTTGGCAGGACAGGGGGCAAGCTACACCTTC.

The genes are TRBV18 and TRBJ1-2, with TRBD1 identical over 7 bases. The ends lost 2 bases at V and 7 bases at J; junction bases unmatched: 10. The CDR3 is 15 amino acids. Germline CDR1 KGHSH, CDR2 LQKENI. Here the CDR3 DNA reads TGTGCCAGCTCACCATGGGGACAGACTGTTGGTGGCTACACCTTC. Its protein is CASSPWGQTVGGYTF.

The DNA of the CDR3 is TGTGCCAGCGGAGGCCTAGGGAGGGCAGATACGCAGTATTTT. It codes for CASGGLGRADTQYF. V and J are TRBV7-8 and TRBJ2-3; TRBD2 matches 7 bases. CDR1 is SGHVS and CDR2 is FQNEAQ in the germline V gene. CDR3 length: 14 amino acids. V was clipped by 8 bases and J by 4 bases; unmatched bases: 9. The full variable domain, with the rest looked up from reference TRBV7-8 and TRBJ2-3, is GAGVSQSPRYKVAKRGQDVALRCDPISGHVSLFWYQQALGQGPEFLTYFQNEAQLDKSGLPSDRFFAERPEGSVSTLKIQRTQQEDSAVYLCASGGLGRADTQYFGPGTRLTVL.

The chain employs TRBV29-1 and TRBJ2-2, with D perhaps TRBD1 (5 bases). Per the germline V gene, CDR1 is SQVTM and CDR2 is ANQGSEA. V gave up 6 bases and J gave up 4 bases, with 9 bases separating them. The CDR3 is made up of 12 amino acids. CDR3 in DNA: TGCAGCGTGGGGCAGTTCACCGGGGAGCTGTTTTTT. It translates to CSVGQFTGELFF.

This sequence joins TRBV5-1 and TRBJ1-6; 8 nucleotides align to TRBD1. With 4 bases clipped from V and 9 bases from J, the junction kept 6 bases outside the gene matches. The length of the CDR3 is 14 residues. Germline values: CDR1 SGHRS, CDR2 YFSETQ. The DNA of the CDR3 is TGCGCCAGCAGCGGAGGACAGGGCAGTTCACCCCTCCACTTT. Translating it yields CASSGGQGSSPLHF.

This chain joins TRBV2 and TRBJ2-7, with 7 positions matching TRBD2. V trimming: 8 bases; J trimming: 6 bases; junction bases outside the gene matches: 10. The length of the CDR3 is 13 residues. Germline V gene sequence: CDR1 SNHLY, CDR2 FYNNEI. As DNA, the CDR3 is TGTGCCAGCCACTCCCCCCCTAGCGGCGAGCAGTACTTC. Translating gives CASHSPPSGEQYF.

The rearrangement links TRBV6-5 to TRBJ2-1; the match to TRBD1 covers 10 bases. Per the germline V gene, CDR1 is MNHEY and CDR2 is SVGAGI. V was clipped by 6 bases and J by 5 bases; unmatched bases: 4. This CDR3 is 14 amino acids long. The CDR3 nucleotides are TGTGCCAGCAGCCGGGACAGGGGAAACAATGAGCAGTTCTTC. Protein product: CASSRDRGNNEQFF.

V usage is TRBV4-2 and J usage is TRBJ2-2, with 11 bases fitting TRBD1. This CDR3 has 17 residues. Germline CDR1 and CDR2: LGHNA and YNFKEQ. V trimming: 0 bases; J trimming: 6 bases; junction bases outside the gene matches: 6. CDR3 in DNA: TGTGCCAGCAGCCAAGACCTCCGGGACAGGGGGTCCGGGGAGCTGTTTTTT. Its translation is CASSQDLRDRGSGELFF.